This T cell receptor (beta chain) was retrieved from a study of cytomegalovirus exposure and HLA in healthy donors (dated by TCRdb to 2017 to 2019). About the study as a whole: According to an earlier analysis of 587 of the donors, roughly 180 million T cells yielded 95 million to 140 million unique TCR beta sequences and about 300 Gb of sequence data. Of the approximately 400 genotyped donors, around 81% fell in the genetic ancestry cluster associated with self-reported Caucasian donors. Genome-wide SNP genotypes for about 65% of the 666 donors were used in a later genetic analysis, which treated that subset as a discovery cohort. Every repertoire in the discovery cohort had been generated on one and the same sequencing platform. The study used immunosequencing to profile the T cell repertoires of 666 subjects and linked those repertoires to cytomegalovirus serostatus. To predict cytomegalovirus infection status, the study brought together high-throughput TCR immunosequencing, statistical association of individual TCRs with disease status, and machine learning. A later analysis re-examined previously published TCR beta repertoires from about 700 donors and added high-resolution HLA genotyping to investigate patterns of TCR occurrence. Class I and class II HLA loci were covered by the typing at four-digit resolution. Besides the first cohort of roughly 640 subjects, a separate validation cohort made up of 90 to 150 different subjects was used. Roughly 300 gigabases of sequencing data and approximately 80 million unique TCR sequences were included in an early release covering several hundred HLA-typed donors. Donor age, sex, ethnicity and CMV serostatus were compiled together with the repertoire data. The study aimed to test whether cataloging public T cell receptors could reveal signatures of past pathogen exposure. Roughly five DR-DQ haplotypes were treated as single units for association and clustering because of strong linkage in the cohort. Typing coverage differed by locus: A, B, C, DRB1 and DQB1 were typed in about 620-640 donors, DQA1 in about 500, DPA1 in 600 to 610, and DPB1 in approximately 450. To decide whether each TCR beta V gene segment behaved as functional or pseudogenic, an earlier analysis of some 540 of the donors relied on high-throughput TCR beta sequencing. In the later analysis, no new phenotypic data were used to find candidate immune exposures; instead, reliance was placed on TCR beta sequences and their occurrence across donors. Among 300 to 500 genotyped donors of the cohort, an average of around 240,000 unique TCR beta nucleotide sequences was sequenced per donor, of which about 19% were non-productive. Study-level results and caveats: Specific HLA alleles were associated with 15,000 to 20,000 TCR beta sequences at a false discovery rate of 0.05 in a later analysis. Correlated functional status among segregating V segments might be attributable to linkage disequilibrium, but an unknown experimental factor could not be ruled out. Because HLA typing was unavailable for some donors at each locus, only the typed subset was used in association tests. A later genetic analysis associated a missense DCLRE1C variant with V-gene and J-gene trimming of TCR beta chains, and an independent cohort replicated the association. CMV serostatus was the only immune exposure information available for the cohort. The authors suggested that the approach could potentially be generalized to other disease states and immunological phenotypes. In an earlier analysis of some 540 of the donors, most TCR beta V segments appeared in productive rearrangements about 87% or about 30% of the time, broadly matching IMGT annotations. Cytomegalovirus status was reported to be diagnosed by the classifier with high specificity and sensitivity in both the original and validation cohorts. A later genetic analysis reported fewer N-insertions in productive TCRs among donors in an Asian-associated ancestry cluster than the roughly 650-donor mean. Because the 87-base-pair reads could not distinguish some IMGT-functional V segments, including TRBV6-2 and TRBV6-3, those segments were excluded. A group of highly shared sequence variants was considered likely to be a technical artifact of the sequencing pipeline. In a later analysis, HLA-associated TCR beta chains showed more clonal expansion and lower generation probabilities than non-associated chains that were equally common. In a later analysis, most CMV-associated TCR beta chains were found to appear HLA-restricted, with HLA associations seemingly driven largely by CMV exposure. The study gave a list of 150 to 200 TCR beta chains associated with cytomegalovirus. Approximately 18 rarely observed V segments, including chromosome 9 orphons, were excluded from the earlier analysis of a few hundred of the donors because counts were too low. The presence/absence analyses assumed that sequencing depth was roughly uniform across donors, and that assumption may not be true. A few of the identified cytomegalovirus-associated TCR beta chains were confirmed in vitro to be specific for cytomegalovirus antigens. Most TCR sequences were seen in very few donors, while some public TCRs were found in many individuals. A further reported finding was that TCR beta sequences accurately predicted the HLA-A and HLA-B alleles for most subjects in the first cohort. In a later analysis, the rate of TCR association differed among HLA loci, with DRB1 alleles having the most associated TCRs and HLA-C alleles having the fewest. Strong co-occurrence of HLA alleles, especially DR and DQ, made assigning TCR associations to individual alleles difficult. In this cohort, only TCR beta chains were sequenced, and detectable features were limited by the absence of alpha or paired-chain data. Several of the top co-occurrence clusters appeared to be linked to parvovirus B19, influenza, CMV and Epstein-Barr virus, according to a later analysis.

This clone came up once. Its antigen specificity is not known. Within one base of it there is no much larger clone, and no base qualities were kept. Taken from the germline V gene (reference sequence), the CDR1 and CDR2 loops are GTSNPN and SVGIG. The germline V end is reduced by 5 bases and the J end by 4 bases; junction bases left unmatched: 7. CDR3 length: 14 amino acids, cysteine to phenylalanine. The entry retains the CDR3 DNA only, 42 bases that are in frame from base 1. To prepare the library, the immunoSEQ multiplex PCR assay was applied. For the multiplex PCR, a mixture combining 60 forward primers for TCR Vbeta segments and 13 reverse primers for TCR Jbeta segments was used. A multiplex PCR assay on genomic DNA amplified the CDR3 region of rearranged TCR beta genes. On the Illumina HiSeq System, the amplified TCR beta libraries were sequenced as 87-base-pair reads. The authors' analysis ran thus. Across the roughly 670 repertoires, a later analysis counted approximately 75 million unique TCR beta chains, around 11 million of which were shared by at least two donors. To remove PCR and sequencing errors, raw reads were error-corrected and collapsed into unique sequences using a nearest-neighbor algorithm that merged closely related sequences. Alignment of CDR3 sequences to IMGT reference sequences was used to assign V, D and J gene segments. For a sequence to be retained, at least a six-nucleotide match to both a V gene segment and a J gene segment was required. Rearrangements were called productive when the CDR3 lacked stop codons and stayed in frame with V and J; all others were non-productive. Following IMGT convention, CDR3 was defined as the stretch from the second conserved V-encoded cysteine up to the conserved J-encoded phenylalanine. In an earlier analysis of 587 of the donors, sequences lacking an unambiguous match to a single V gene segment were excluded. An earlier analysis of 587 of the donors classified V segments as functional when productive rearrangements were above 56.7% and as segregating when the standard deviation between donors was above 5%. A statistical classification framework was developed to diagnose cytomegalovirus status using the catalog of TCR beta chain sequences. A later analysis assigned V and J genes by comparing TCR nucleotide sequences with IMGT/GENE-DB human TR gene sequences. In a later analysis, CDR3 sequences and most-parsimonious VDJ recombination scenarios were assigned using the TCRdist pipeline. In a later analysis, every TCR beta chain was defined by the combination of its CDR3 amino acid sequence and its V-gene family, and reads without a unique V-gene family were dropped. In a later analysis, around 650 highly shared, low-generation-probability nucleotide sequences were removed to address suspected cross-contamination and a sequencing artifact. In a later analysis, a clonal expansion index was calculated for each public chain from normalized within-repertoire ranks of inferred template counts. Generation probabilities in a later analysis came from a VDJ recombination model fitted to out-of-frame rearrangements, and those results were checked against IGoR. A later analysis scored TCR-TCR, TCR-HLA and TCR-CMV co-occurrence with hypergeometric tests, applying a repertoire-size bias correction to TCR pairs. In a later analysis, false discovery rates were estimated by permuting HLA or CMV assignments 20 times. In a later analysis, co-occurring TCRs were grouped using DBSCAN, and TCRdist sequence similarity was added for clustering within HLA-allele-positive subsets. Co-occurrence clustering excluded repertoires with fewer than 30,000 or more than 120,000 public chains, plus five with anomalous nucleotide sharing. What TCRdb holds here is the immuneACCESS table cut down to in-frame rearrangements. Part of the clones is not present; checked against another copy, under half of the missing clones reflect an unresolved V gene, and the others are unexplained. V, J and clone size derive from that table, while D and trimming were established from the DNA sequence. The sample has about 180,000 clones on record, about three quarters of them singletons. Jointly, the top ten make up about 1.5% of the sample.

The cohort consisted of more than 650 healthy bone marrow donors. At the time of sampling, every cohort member was nominally healthy, though immune exposures that went unrecorded were likely present. The donor was CMV seronegative and belonged to the group of 350 to 400 seronegative cohort members. Each donor provided a peripheral blood sample, and peripheral blood mononuclear cells were used for TCR beta sequencing. The Qiagen DNeasy Blood Extraction Kit was used to extract genomic DNA from the blood cell samples. The V and J genes are TRBV30 and TRBJ2-5; 10 nucleotides in the junction match TRBD2. What was sequenced was PBMCs. The source of this sequence is a man aged 18 to 30 in good health and CMV-seronegative. The CDR3 amino acid sequence is: CAWVQAGGRETQYF. The nucleotides read TGTGCCTGGGTTCAAGCGGGAGGGAGAGAGACCCAGTACTTC.